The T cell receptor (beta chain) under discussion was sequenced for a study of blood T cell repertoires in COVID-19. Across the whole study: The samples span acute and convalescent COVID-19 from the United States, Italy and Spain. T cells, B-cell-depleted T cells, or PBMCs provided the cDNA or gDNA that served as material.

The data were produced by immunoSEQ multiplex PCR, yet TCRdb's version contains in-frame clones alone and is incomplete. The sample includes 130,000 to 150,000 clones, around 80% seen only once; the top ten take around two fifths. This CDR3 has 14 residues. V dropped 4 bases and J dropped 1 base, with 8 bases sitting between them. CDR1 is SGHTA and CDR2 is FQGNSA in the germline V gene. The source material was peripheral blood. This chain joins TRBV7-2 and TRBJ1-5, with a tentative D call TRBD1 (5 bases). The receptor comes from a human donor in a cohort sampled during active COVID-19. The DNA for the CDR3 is TGTGCCAGCAGCTACGACAGAAGCAATCAGCCCCAGCATTTT. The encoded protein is CASSYDRSNQPQHF.